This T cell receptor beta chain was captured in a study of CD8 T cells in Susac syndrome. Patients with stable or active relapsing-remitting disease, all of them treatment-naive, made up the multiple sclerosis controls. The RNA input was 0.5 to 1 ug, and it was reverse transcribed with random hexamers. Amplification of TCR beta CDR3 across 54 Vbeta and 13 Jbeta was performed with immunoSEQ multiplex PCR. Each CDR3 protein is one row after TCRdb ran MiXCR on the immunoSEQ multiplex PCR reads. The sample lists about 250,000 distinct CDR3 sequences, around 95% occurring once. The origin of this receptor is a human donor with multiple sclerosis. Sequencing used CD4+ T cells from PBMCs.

This chain's CDR3 is CSASARKDTQYF. The CDR3 DNA reads TGCAGTGCTAGTGCTAGGAAAGATACGCAGTATTTT. The chain has TRBV20-1 and TRBJ2-3; unclear D gene. The germline V gene encodes CDR1 DFQATT and CDR2 SNEGSKA (reference sequence). V lost 3 bases and J 5 bases, leaving 9 bases between the germline ends. The CDR3 length is 12 residues.